This entry features one T cell receptor (beta chain) sequence. Its antigen is not identified. This record comes from a study of cytomegalovirus exposure and HLA in healthy donors. General study results and limits: Reportedly, diagnosis of cytomegalovirus status by the classifier showed high specificity and sensitivity. In an earlier analysis, in approximately 630 donors, most V segments appeared productive either ~87% or ~30% of the time.

The CDR3 extends over 13 amino acids. CDR1 is SQVTM and CDR2 is ANQGSEA in the germline V gene. The V end lost 4 bases, the J end lost 1 base, and 10 bases lay between the germline ends. A multiplex PCR was run with 60 Vbeta primers and 13 Jbeta primers. Study processing details: Around 10 million of the approximately 80 million unique TCR beta chains counted in a later analysis were shared. Data came from immunoSEQ multiplex PCR; TCRdb stores just in-frame clones and leaves some out. V, J and clone size were drawn from that table, and D and trimming were deduced from the DNA. This specimen shows about 110,000 clones; the ten leading clones hold 5.5% to 8%.

The gene calls are TRBV29-1 and TRBJ1-1; D gene ambiguous. The sequence derives from a man in his forties in good health and CMV-seropositive. The material sequenced was PBMCs. CDR3 nucleotides: TGCAGCGTTGCGAAACAGACGAACACTGAAGCTTTCTTT. Protein sequence: CSVAKQTNTEAFF.